This T cell receptor beta chain was found in a study of early T cells in non-severe SARS-CoV-2 infection. Background on the study: Unsorted whole-blood RNA was sequenced in bulk, leaving chains unpaired.

Germline-derived CDR1 and CDR2 are LGHDT and YNNKEL (reference sequence). The CDR3 consists of 17 residues. The J segment lost 5 bases and the V segment lost 4 bases, leaving 12 bases of the junction unmatched. This clonotype showed up many times. Unique molecular identifiers were attached to individual cDNA molecules. TCRdb redid the calling of the 5' RACE reads with MiXCR, one entry per CDR3 protein. This sample yields 50,000 to 70,000 distinct CDR3 sequences, of which about 15% are seen a single time; less than 12% belongs to the top ten. V gene TRBV3-1 combines with J gene TRBJ2-3, with TRBD2 matching over 10 bases. The source is an adult who was a healthcare worker with PCR-confirmed SARS-CoV-2 infection or an uninfected control (not recorded which). The sample here was whole blood, taken at baseline. The DNA for the CDR3 is TGTGCCAGCAGCCGCCCTTCTAGCGGGAGTAGTCTAGATACGCAGTATTTT. It specifies CASSRPSSGSSLDTQYF.